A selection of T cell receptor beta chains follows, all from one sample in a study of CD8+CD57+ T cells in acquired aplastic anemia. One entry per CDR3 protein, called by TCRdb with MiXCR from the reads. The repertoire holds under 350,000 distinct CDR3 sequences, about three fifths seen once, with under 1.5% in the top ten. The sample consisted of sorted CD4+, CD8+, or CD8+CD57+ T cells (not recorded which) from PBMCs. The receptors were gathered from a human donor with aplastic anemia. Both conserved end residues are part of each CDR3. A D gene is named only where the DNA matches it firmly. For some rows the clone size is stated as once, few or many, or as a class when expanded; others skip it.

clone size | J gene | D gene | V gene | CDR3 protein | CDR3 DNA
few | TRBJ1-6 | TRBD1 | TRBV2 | CASRNRGDSPLHF | TGTGCCAGCAGGAACAGGGGTGATTCACCCCTCCACTTT
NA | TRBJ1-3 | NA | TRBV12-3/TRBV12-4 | CASSLQGLGTGNTIYF | TGTGCCAGCAGTTTACAAGGTCTTGGGACTGGAAACACCATATATTTT
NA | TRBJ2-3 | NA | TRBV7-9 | CASLAASTDTQYF | TGTGCCAGCTTGGCCGCTAGCACAGATACGCAGTATTTT
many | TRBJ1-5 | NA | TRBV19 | CASSSRLGRHQPQHF | TGTGCCAGTAGTTCACGTTTGGGGAGGCATCAGCCCCAGCATTTT
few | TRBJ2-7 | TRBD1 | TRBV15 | CATSRYGTGLNEQYF | TGTGCCACCAGCAGATACGGGACAGGGCTGAACGAGCAGTACTTC
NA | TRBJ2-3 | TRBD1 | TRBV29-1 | CSVLEQGGRTDTQYF | TGCAGCGTTCTCGAACAGGGGGGACGTACAGATACGCAGTATTTT
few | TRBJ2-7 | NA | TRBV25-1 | CASSDSGGPYEQYF | TGTGCCAGCAGTGATTCAGGCGGTCCCTACGAGCAGTACTTC
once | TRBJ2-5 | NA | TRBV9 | CASSVGGPPQETQYF | TGTGCCAGCAGCGTAGGAGGACCACCGCAAGAGACCCAGTACTTC
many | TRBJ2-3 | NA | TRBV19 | CASRSGLLTDTQYF | TGTGCCAGTAGATCCGGACTACTCACAGATACGCAGTATTTT
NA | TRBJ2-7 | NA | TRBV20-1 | CSALKTGLAYEQYF | TGCAGTGCTCTCAAGACCGGATTGGCGTACGAGCAGTACTTC
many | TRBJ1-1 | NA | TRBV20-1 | CSARDGGGFAFF | TGCAGTGCTAGAGATGGGGGGGGGTTCGCTTTCTTT
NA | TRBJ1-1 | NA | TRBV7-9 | CASSAPGHPEAFF | TGTGCCAGCAGTGCCCCGGGACACCCTGAAGCTTTCTTT
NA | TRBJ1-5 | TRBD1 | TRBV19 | CASSFGQGLFQPQHF | TGTGCCAGTAGCTTCGGACAGGGCCTCTTTCAGCCCCAGCATTTT